Sequencing of this T cell receptor (beta chain) was carried out in a study of T cells in Graves' hyperthyroidism and ophthalmopathy. The table lists this clonotype with a few counts. Authors of the study amplified TCR beta CDR3 regions from RNA transcripts. Initially, a first-round RT-PCR of the TCR CDR3 employed the HTBI primer set. TCRdb independently ran MiXCR on the multiplex PCR reads; one entry per CDR3 protein. The data contain about 840,000 distinct CDR3 sequences, 38% of them singletons. Germline CDR1 and CDR2: MNHEY and SVGAGI. The CDR3 covers 13 residues. Trimming left V 2 bases short and J 5 bases short, with 6 bases between.

The rearrangement uses TRBV6-5 and TRBJ2-2, with D uncertain. Source material: blood. The clonotype comes from a man aged 18-30 years with Graves' hyperthyroidism. The CDR3 spells CASSYDRTGELFF. In DNA form, the CDR3 reads TGTGCCAGCAGTTACGATAGAACCGGGGAGCTGTTTTTT.